The present T cell receptor beta chain was sequenced within a study of PD-1 blockade in mismatch repair-deficient tumors. At the level of the study: Enrolled about 2012-2016, patients had progressing, pretreated mismatch repair-deficient cancers of about a dozen types.

The CDR3 consists of 14 residues. Germline V gene sequence: CDR1 SGDLS, CDR2 YYNGEE. The V end lost 4 bases, the J end lost 4 bases, and 12 bases lay between the germline ends. Note on this clone: Its antigen is undetermined.

Using immunoSEQ multiplex PCR, the repertoire was profiled, and TCRdb retains in-frame clones only, with some absent. The data hold some 14,000 clones, with about 88% observed a single time. The study's findings and limits: Tumor-resident clones, often undetectable pretreatment in blood, expanded then contracted after pembrolizumab.

Time point meaning: 10-day in vitro stimulation with candidate neoantigen peptide 6. TCR sequencing covered a few patients who responded to pembrolizumab. A roughly 11-day in vitro culture was run per each of 7 or 8 reactive peptides. The chain employs TRBV9 and TRBJ1-3; D uncertain. This sequence was found in an adult with mismatch repair-deficient cancer. The sample was cells cultured in vitro, taken from a patient treated with pembrolizumab. The CDR3 DNA is TGTGCCAGCAGCCCCCGCGGCCTGGGAAACACCATATATTTT. This translates into CASSPRGLGNTIYF.